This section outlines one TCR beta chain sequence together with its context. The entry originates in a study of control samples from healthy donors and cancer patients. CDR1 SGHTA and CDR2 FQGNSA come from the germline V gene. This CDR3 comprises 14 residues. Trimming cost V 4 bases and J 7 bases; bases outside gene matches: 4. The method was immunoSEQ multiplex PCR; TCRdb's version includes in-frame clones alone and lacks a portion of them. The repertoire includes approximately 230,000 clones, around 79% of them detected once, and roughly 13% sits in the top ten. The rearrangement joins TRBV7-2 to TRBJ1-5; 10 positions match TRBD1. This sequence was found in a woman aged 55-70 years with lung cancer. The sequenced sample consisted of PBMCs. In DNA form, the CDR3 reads TGTGCCAGCAGCTACCAGACAGGGGGCCAGCCCCAGCATTTT. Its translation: CASSYQTGGQPQHF.